A selection of T cell receptor beta chains follows, all from one sample in a study of cytomegalovirus exposure and HLA in healthy donors. Generated by immunoSEQ multiplex PCR, the TCRdb table keeps only in-frame clones and is missing some. Seen here are some 200,000 clones, roughly 80% observed once, and the top ten hold approximately 6.3%. The material sequenced was PBMCs. These receptor sequences come from a man aged 35 to 55 in good health and CMV-seropositive. Both conserved end residues are part of each CDR3. A D gene is named only where the DNA matches it firmly. Size is stated for part of the rows, as once, few or many counts, or as a class when the clone is expanded.

>TRBD2|-|TRBJ2-3|TRBV18
CASSPSSGGRTDTQYF
TGTGCCAGCTCACCATCCAGCGGGGGGCGCACAGATACGCAGTATTTT
>-|-|TRBJ1-2|TRBV25-1
CASSDQGHYGYTF
TGTGCCAGCAGTGACCAGGGGCACTATGGCTACACCTTC
>TRBD1|-|TRBJ2-7|TRBV28
CASSSYSGTGAYEQYF
TGTGCCAGCAGTTCGTACTCCGGGACAGGGGCCTACGAGCAGTACTTC
>-|-|TRBJ2-3|TRBV7-2
CASSFPGTDTQYF
TGTGCCAGCAGCTTCCCAGGCACAGATACGCAGTATTTT
>TRBD1|-|TRBJ2-7|TRBV27
CASSFSGQGAYEQYF
TGTGCCAGCAGTTTTTCCGGACAGGGTGCTTACGAGCAGTACTTC
>TRBD2|-|TRBJ2-1|TRBV6-5
CASRASGGNEQFF
TGTGCCAGCAGGGCTAGCGGGGGCAATGAGCAGTTCTTC
>TRBD2|-|TRBJ2-5|TRBV7-2
CASSLRAGGETQYF
TGTGCCAGCAGCTTAAGGGCGGGGGGAGAGACCCAGTACTTC
>TRBD2|-|TRBJ2-3|TRBV7-6
CASSLLAGASVDTQYF
TGTGCCAGCAGCTTACTAGCGGGGGCGAGTGTAGATACGCAGTATTTT
>-|-|TRBJ2-7|TRBV4-3
CASSQDWAGGSEQYF
TGCGCCAGCAGCCAAGATTGGGCAGGGGGGAGCGAGCAGTACTTC
>-|-|TRBJ1-3|TRBV2
CASSDRSRNTIYF
TGTGCCAGCAGTGACAGGTCCAGAAACACCATATATTTT
>TRBD1|-|TRBJ1-4|TRBV7-9
CASSSGTGDEKLFF
TGTGCCAGCAGTTCCGGGACAGGGGATGAAAAACTGTTTTTT
>-|-|TRBJ2-7|TRBV6-5
CASSYSGGTSSYEQYF
TGTGCCAGCAGTTACTCCGGCGGGACCAGCTCCTACGAGCAGTACTTC
>TRBD1|-|TRBJ2-7|TRBV27
CASSLSVGTAYEQYF
TGTGCCAGCAGTTTATCTGTCGGGACAGCCTACGAGCAGTACTTC
>-|once|TRBJ2-7|TRBV11-2
CASSLKRYEQYF
TGTGCCAGCAGCTTAAAGCGCTACGAGCAGTACTTC
>-|-|TRBJ2-1|TRBV7-2
CASSSRLGRGGEQFF
TGTGCCAGCAGCTCCCGGTTAGGTAGGGGGGGTGAGCAGTTCTTC
>-|-|TRBJ2-7|TRBV7-9
CASSLGPLEQYF
TGTGCCAGCAGCTTGGGCCCCTTAGAGCAGTACTTC
>-|-|TRBJ2-7|TRBV27
CASRGSTGIYEQYF
TGTGCCAGCAGGGGATCTACAGGGATCTACGAGCAGTACTTC
>-|-|TRBJ1-4|TRBV13
CASSPRSRTNEKLFF
TGTGCCAGCAGCCCCCGGTCCCGCACTAATGAAAAACTGTTTTTT
>TRBD1|once|TRBJ1-5|TRBV30
CAWNPGTGGPNQPQHF
TGTGCCTGGAATCCCGGGACAGGAGGCCCCAATCAGCCCCAGCATTTT
>-|-|TRBJ2-1|TRBV9
CASSVEGTTKYNEQFF
TGTGCCAGCAGCGTAGAGGGGACAACGAAATACAATGAGCAGTTCTTC
>-|-|TRBJ1-4|TRBV5-1
CASSLTPARGWELFF
TGCGCCAGCAGCTTGACCCCCGCCAGGGGCTGGGAACTGTTTTTT
>-|once|TRBJ1-1|TRBV5-1
CASSLSGDTEAFF
TGCGCCAGCAGCTTGAGCGGAGACACTGAAGCTTTCTTT
>TRBD2|-|TRBJ2-5|TRBV30
CAGILAGEETQYF
TGTGCCGGGATCCTAGCGGGGGAAGAGACCCAGTACTTC
>-|-|TRBJ1-1|TRBV2
CASNGDTEAFF
TGTGCCAGCAACGGTGACACTGAAGCTTTCTTT
>-|-|TRBJ1-2|TRBV7-9
CASSLRQRPGYTF
TGTGCCAGCAGCCTTAGACAACGACCGGGCTACACCTTC
>-|once|TRBJ2-5|TRBV6-5
CASSFLTAQGETQYF
TGTGCCAGCAGTTTCCTGACGGCCCAGGGGGAGACCCAGTACTTC
>TRBD2|-|TRBJ2-3|TRBV4-3
CASSQDHGGTADTQYF
TGCGCCAGCAGCCAAGATCACGGGGGGACGGCAGATACGCAGTATTTT
>-|-|TRBJ2-5|TRBV5-4
CASGQPQETQYF
TGTGCCAGTGGACAGCCCCAAGAGACCCAGTACTTC
>-|-|TRBJ2-7|TRBV7-9
CASSLVSGPTYEQYF
TGTGCCAGCAGCTTAGTTTCGGGTCCGACCTACGAGCAGTACTTC
>-|-|TRBJ2-7|TRBV29-1
CSVQGYEQYF
TGCAGCGTTCAGGGCTACGAGCAGTACTTC
>TRBD2|-|TRBJ2-7|TRBV7-9
CASSLAGAYEQYF
TGTGCCAGCAGCCTAGCGGGAGCCTACGAGCAGTACTTC
>TRBD2|-|TRBJ2-7|TRBV7-2
CASSLEAGGHYEQYF
TGTGCCAGCAGCTTAGAAGCGGGGGGACACTACGAGCAGTACTTC
>-|-|TRBJ1-5|TRBV4-3
CASSQGTGGGNQPQHF
TGCGCCAGCAGCCAAGGAACCGGAGGGGGCAATCAGCCCCAGCATTTT
>-|-|TRBJ2-7|TRBV4-3
CASSQEGAPTYEQYF
TGCGCCAGCAGCCAAGAGGGAGCGCCTACCTACGAGCAGTACTTC
>-|-|TRBJ2-5|TRBV9
CASSALGGQETQYF
TGTGCCAGCAGCGCCCTCGGAGGCCAAGAGACCCAGTACTTC
>-|-|TRBJ1-3|TRBV7-9
CASSLGQGNTIYF
TGTGCCAGCAGCTTAGGACAGGGAAACACCATATATTTT
>-|once|TRBJ1-2|TRBV20-1
CKGPGPYGYTF
TGCAAGGGGCCCGGCCCTTATGGCTACACCTTC
>TRBD1|once|TRBJ2-7|TRBV2
CASSEKTGAIYEQYF
TGTGCCAGCAGTGAGAAGACAGGGGCTATCTACGAGCAGTACTTC
>TRBD1|few|TRBJ2-2|TRBV29-1
CSVKTGGFTGELFF
TGCAGCGTGAAGACAGGGGGCTTTACCGGGGAGCTGTTTTTT
>TRBD1|-|TRBJ1-6|TRBV2
CASRSLDRGNNSPLHF
TGTGCCAGCAGATCATTGGACAGGGGAAATAATTCACCCCTCCACTTT
>TRBD1|-|TRBJ2-7|TRBV28
CASSPRDRGLQEQYF
TGTGCCAGCAGCCCCCGGGACAGGGGGTTACAAGAGCAGTACTTC